This TCR beta chain was identified during a study of OX40 agonist ivuxolimab in advanced cancers. The study's findings and limits: CD8+ T cells showed, on average, more clonal expansion than CD4+ cells.

The CDR3 loop spans 14 amino acids. Method: immunoSEQ multiplex PCR; TCRdb's copy keeps in-frame clones and lacks some. The data show tens of thousands of clones, approximately 91% seen once. This clone was seen just once. Its target is not known. This receptor was identified in an adult with an advanced solid tumor such as melanoma, head and neck, liver or kidney cancer. Specimen: CD4+ or CD8+ T cells sorted from blood, collected in a trial of the OX40 agonist ivuxolimab. The V gene is TRBV6-7, the J gene TRBJ2-5; the D gene is possibly TRBD2 (5 bases). Gene TRBJ2-7 matches the end of the DNA better, so the J call may be wrong. TRBV6-7 is known as an ORF, though its function is uncertain. The CDR3 DNA sequence: TGTGCCAGCAGTGAGGACCTGAGGGCCCACGAGCAGTACTTC. Its protein is CASSEDLRAHEQYF.